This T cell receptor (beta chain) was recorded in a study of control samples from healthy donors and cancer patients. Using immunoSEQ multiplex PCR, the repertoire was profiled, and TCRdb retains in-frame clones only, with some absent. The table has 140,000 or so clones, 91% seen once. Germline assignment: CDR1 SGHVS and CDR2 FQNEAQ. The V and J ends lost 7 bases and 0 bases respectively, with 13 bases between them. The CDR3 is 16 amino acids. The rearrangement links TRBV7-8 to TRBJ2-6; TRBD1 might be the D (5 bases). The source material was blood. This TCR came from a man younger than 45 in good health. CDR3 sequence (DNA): TGTGCCAGCACAGGGTGGCAGGTCTCTGGGGCCAACGTCCTGACTTTC. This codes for CASTGWQVSGANVLTF. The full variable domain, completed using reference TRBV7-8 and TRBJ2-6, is GAGVSQSPRYKVAKRGQDVALRCDPISGHVSLFWYQQALGQGPEFLTYFQNEAQLDKSGLPSDRFFAERPEGSVSTLKIQRTQQEDSAVYLCASTGWQVSGANVLTFGAGSRLTVL.